The 4 T cell receptor beta chains presented below share a single source sample, sequenced in a study of control samples from healthy donors and cancer patients. Here immunoSEQ multiplex PCR was the method, and the copy in TCRdb shows in-frame clones only, minus some. The sample holds about 55,000 clones, around 90% seen once. Sequenced material: blood. These receptors came from a man aged 50 to 60 in good health.

This chain joins TRBV3-1 (or the pseudogene TRBV3-2) and TRBJ2-7, with no clear D. The CDR3 is made up of 14 amino acids. V dropped 4 bases and J dropped 3 bases, with 13 bases sitting between them. Germline CDR1 is LGHDT and CDR2 is YNNKEL (reference sequence). CDR3 amino acids: CASSLTLSYYEQYF. DNA of the CDR3: TGTGCCAGCAGCCTAACGCTATCCTACTACGAGCAGTACTTC.

The chain carries TRBV30 and TRBJ2-7; 14 positions agree with TRBD2. Germline CDR1 reads GTSNPN; CDR2 reads SVGIG (reference sequence). This CDR3 comprises 15 residues. Trimming removed 3 bases from V and 7 bases from J; junction bases left unmatched: 8. The CDR3 DNA reads TGTGCCTGGAGCGAGGGACTAGCGGGAGCATTAGAGCAGTACTTC. Protein product: CAWSEGLAGALEQYF.

J is TRBJ2-2 and V is TRBV7-2; D is undetermined. Germline lookup yields CDR1 SGHTA and CDR2 FQGNSA. Deletions cut 1 base from V and 4 bases from J, with 4 bases between. The CDR3 runs to 13 residues. Here the CDR3 reads CASSLGSTGELFF. The CDR3 nucleotides read TGTGCCAGCAGCTTAGGTAGCACCGGGGAGCTGTTTTTT.

V and J are TRBV4-3 and TRBJ1-6, with D possibly TRBD1 on 6 matching bases. Trimming left V 0 bases short and J 8 bases short, with 11 bases between. The CDR3 runs 15 residues. Germline V gives CDR1 LGHNA, CDR2 YSLEER. This chain's CDR3 is CASSQEARGYSPLHF. The CDR3 coding sequence is TGCGCCAGCAGCCAAGAGGCCAGGGGATATTCACCCCTCCACTTT.